Sequencing of this TCR beta chain was carried out in a study of OX40 agonist ivuxolimab in advanced cancers. Profiled with immunoSEQ multiplex PCR; TCRdb holds only in-frame clones, not every one. This sample has tens of thousands of clones, with about 76% found just once. The study sampled blood at baseline, cycle 4 day 1, and cycle 7 day 1. Germline trimming cut 5 bases from V and 2 bases from J; bases unmatched to any gene: 6. The germline V gene encodes CDR1 SGHVS and CDR2 FQNEAQ. CDR3 length: 15 residues. This receptor was obtained from an adult with an advanced solid tumor such as melanoma, head and neck, liver or kidney cancer. The sample here was CD4+ or CD8+ T cells sorted from blood, taken in a trial of the OX40 agonist ivuxolimab. The gene calls are TRBV7-8 and TRBJ2-7; TRBD1 aligns across 10 bases. CDR3 nucleotide sequence: TGTGCCAGCAGCACCGGGACAGGGGCCCCCTACGAGCAGTACTTC. Translated: CASSTGTGAPYEQYF.